Presented here are 8 T cell receptor beta chains from one specimen sequenced in a study of OX40 agonist ivuxolimab in advanced cancers. Data came from immunoSEQ multiplex PCR; TCRdb stores just in-frame clones and leaves some out. Of under 65,000 clones in the sample, just over 90% were seen once. The sample was CD4+ or CD8+ T cells sorted from blood, taken in a trial of the OX40 agonist ivuxolimab. All receptors come from an adult with an advanced solid tumor such as melanoma, head and neck, liver or kidney cancer.

The CDR3 bases are TGTGCCAGCAGCCAGGCAGGGAGCCCCACAGATACGCAGTATTTT. Residues: CASSQAGSPTDTQYF. The chain joins TRBV4-2 to TRBJ2-3; D may match TRBD1 or TRBD2 (5 bases each). CDR3 size: 15 residues. V was cut by 3 bases and J by 2 bases, with 12 bases left in between. Germline CDR1 and CDR2: LGHNA and YNFKEQ.

The rearrangement joins TRBV5-6 to TRBJ1-3; D is possibly TRBD1 (5 bases). With 4 bases removed from V and 4 bases from J, the gap between germline ends came to 15 bases. Germline-derived CDR1 and CDR2 are SGHDT and YYEEEE. CDR3 length equals 15 residues. CDR3 region: CASSPTGTVGNTIYF. CDR3 DNA sequence: TGTGCCAGCAGCCCAACCGGGACCGTCGGAAACACCATATATTTT.

The chain is built from TRBV6-1 and TRBJ1-4, with 7 bases that match TRBD1. The length of the CDR3 is 13 residues. V lost 6 bases, J lost 6 bases, and 4 bases stayed unmatched. Germline V gene lookup returns CDR1 MNHNS and CDR2 SASEGT. The CDR3 loop reads CASRRQGDEKLFF. The CDR3 bases are TGTGCCAGCAGGCGACAGGGAGATGAAAAACTGTTTTTT.

This chain links TRBV4-1 with TRBJ2-1; a possible D gene is TRBD2 (6 bases). Germline-derived CDR1 and CDR2 are MGHRA and YSYEKL. The CDR3 length is 17 residues. The V end was cut by 2 bases, the J end by 0 bases, with 14 bases between. The CDR3 loop reads CASSQPGLSSSYNEQFF. CDR3 nucleotide sequence: TGCGCCAGCAGCCAACCCGGACTATCTAGCTCCTACAATGAGCAGTTCTTC.

The chain is built from TRBV6-5 and TRBJ2-5, with 7 positions matching TRBD2. The CDR3 covers 14 residues. V trimming: 5 bases; J trimming: 6 bases; junction bases outside the gene matches: 9. CDR1 and CDR2 (germline): MNHEY, SVGAGI. The CDR3 sequence is CASSPSGEGKTQYF. The CDR3 DNA reads as TGTGCCAGCAGTCCCAGCGGGGAAGGGAAGACCCAGTACTTC.

This chain links TRBV2 with TRBJ1-2; 10 bases are a match to TRBD1. J gave up 2 bases and V 6 bases, and 6 bases lay outside the gene matches. The CDR3 has 15 amino acids. Germline lookup yields CDR1 SNHLY and CDR2 FYNNEI. The CDR3 nucleotides are TGTGCCAGCAGGGGGGGGACAGGGGAAAACTATGGCTACACCTTC. Protein: CASRGGTGENYGYTF.

The V call is TRBV2, the J call TRBJ2-2, with TRBD2 matching over 8 bases. The CDR3 has 16 residues. J lost 2 bases, V lost 5 bases, and 7 bases had no gene match. From germline, CDR1 is SNHLY and CDR2 FYNNEI. The CDR3 is CASSTGLALNTGELFF. CDR3 nucleotide sequence: TGTGCCAGCAGTACCGGACTAGCCCTTAACACCGGGGAGCTGTTTTTT.

This chain connects TRBV5-1 to TRBJ2-2; TRBD1 or TRBD2 may be the D gene (6 bases each). Between the trimmed V and J ends, which lost 0 bases and 3 bases, there was a span of 12 bases. CDR3 length: 16 amino acids. From germline, CDR1 is SGHRS and CDR2 YFSETQ. In DNA form, the CDR3 reads TGCGCCAGCAGCTTGGCGTGGGGGGCCGACACCGGGGAGCTGTTTTTT. Translated, it gives CASSLAWGADTGELFF.